The 22 T cell receptor beta chains below come from one sample, sequenced in a study of T cell responses to AZD1222 COVID-19 vaccine (dated by TCRdb to the early 2020s). The library relied on the immunoSEQ multiplex PCR assay. Held by TCRdb, this immuneACCESS table contains in-frame sequences only and omits some clones. Under half of the omission traces to an unresolved V gene where checked; the cause of the rest is unknown. The sample contains around 250,000 clones, approximately 95% of them found a single time. The top ten clonotypes cover 0.55% of the sample. The time point label, read with the paper, signifies: baseline before first vaccination. The input for sequencing was peripheral blood, taken on day 0 of AZD1222 vaccination. Receptor source: an adult in good health.

The rearrangement joins TRBV5-4 to TRBJ1-2; D gene unclear. The CDR3 has 13 amino acids. Germline CDR1 reads SGHNT; CDR2 reads YYREEE (reference sequence). The V end lost 3 bases, the J end lost 3 bases, and 9 bases lay between the germline ends. The CDR3 nucleotides are TGTGCCAGCAGCTCAGATATGGACTATGGCTACACCTTC. It yields the protein CASSSDMDYGYTF.

The sample holds one count of this clone. The chain employs TRBV9 and TRBJ1-2; D is unresolved. Deletions cut 4 bases from V and 3 bases from J, with 13 bases between. CDR3 length: 14 amino acids. Germline CDR1 reads SGDLS; CDR2 reads YYNGEE. CDR3 sequence: CASSPSGPYYGYTF. In nucleotides, the CDR3 is TGTGCCAGCAGCCCGTCGGGCCCCTACTATGGCTACACCTTC.

The chain carries TRBV11-2 and TRBJ1-6, with 7 bases that match TRBD1. Germline-derived CDR1 and CDR2 are SGHAT and FQNNGV. Trimming removed 4 bases from V and 4 bases from J; junction bases left unmatched: 4. This CDR3 has 15 amino acids. The CDR3 coding sequence is TGTGCCAGCAGCTCCAGGACAGGTTATAATTCACCCCTCCACTTT. Translating it yields CASSSRTGYNSPLHF.

This chain links TRBV14 with TRBJ1-6, with D possibly TRBD1 on 6 matching bases. The CDR3 is 14 amino acids. Germline V lookup: CDR1 SGHDN, CDR2 FVKESK. With 5 bases removed from V and 7 bases from J, the gap between germline ends came to 12 bases. CDR3 DNA: TGTGCCAGCAGCGACGCTAGGGGGAATTCACCCCTCCACTTT. Translating it yields CASSDARGNSPLHF.

This clone was counted only a few times. The V and J genes are TRBV15 and TRBJ2-1; D may be TRBD1 (6 bases). Between the trimmed V and J ends, which lost 5 bases and 3 bases, there was a span of 14 bases. Germline assignment: CDR1 LNHNV and CDR2 YYDKDF (reference sequence). The CDR3 extends over 15 amino acids. CDR3 sequence (DNA): TGTGCCACCAGCCTGGGGCAGGGGAGCTACAATGAGCAGTTCTTC. It is translated as CATSLGQGSYNEQFF.

Remarks on this clone: In the same sample, other DNA sequences code for this CDR3. The genes are TRBV18 and TRBJ2-1, with D possibly called TRBD1 or TRBD2 (7 bases each). The CDR3 is 13 residues long. V dropped 3 bases and J dropped 7 bases, with 10 bases sitting between them. Germline V gives CDR1 KGHSH, CDR2 LQKENI. CDR3 amino acids: CASSPQGGNEQFF. CDR3 nucleotide sequence: TGTGCCAGCTCACCGCAGGGGGGGAATGAGCAGTTCTTC.

The gene calls are TRBV29-1 and TRBJ2-1, with D unclear. Trimming removed 7 bases from V and 0 bases from J, with 10 bases in between. This CDR3 is built from 13 residues. From germline, CDR1 is SQVTM and CDR2 ANQGSEA. CDR3 nucleotide sequence: TGCAGCGCGACTCGGAGCTCCTACAATGAGCAGTTCTTC. Protein sequence: CSATRSSYNEQFF.

In this sample, this clone turned up a few times. V and J are TRBV6-5 and TRBJ2-7, with TRBD1 as a possible D gene (5 bases). Germline V gene lookup returns CDR1 MNHEY and CDR2 SVGAGI. This CDR3 contains 16 residues. Deletions cut 3 bases from V and 3 bases from J, with 18 bases between. CDR3 nucleotide sequence: TGTGCCAGCAGTTATGGGGCCACCACGAGAGGCTACGAGCAGTACTTC. This sequence encodes CASSYGATTRGYEQYF.

The CDR3 DNA reads as TGTGCCAGCTGCAGGGGGAGGACTGAAGCTTTCTTT. Residues: CASCRGRTEAFF. This sequence joins TRBV2 and TRBJ1-1; 7 bases match TRBD1. Germline V gives CDR1 SNHLY, CDR2 FYNNEI. V lost 8 bases and J lost 5; bases outside the gene matches: 5. The CDR3 is 12 amino acids.

This clone occurred once. This chain uses TRBV20-1 with TRBJ2-7; a possible D gene is TRBD1 (5 bases). The V end lost 5 bases, the J end lost 7 bases, and 12 bases lay between the germline ends. This CDR3 region has 11 residues. CDR1 and CDR2 (germline): DFQATT, SNEGSKA (reference sequence). The CDR3 loop reads CSAGAGREQYF. The CDR3, as DNA: TGCAGTGCTGGGGCAGGTAGGGAGCAGTACTTC.

V and J are TRBV19 and TRBJ1-2; D not resolved. The CDR3 is 14 amino acids. CDR1 is LNHDA, CDR2 SQIVND, per germline (reference sequence). With 3 bases removed from V and 2 bases from J, the gap between germline ends came to 10 bases. CDR3 DNA sequence: TGTGCCAGTAGTATCCCGACGGCAAACTATGGCTACACCTTC. Translating gives CASSIPTANYGYTF.

The gene calls are TRBV5-1 and TRBJ2-5; 8 nucleotides align to TRBD1. The CDR3 loop spans 13 amino acids. From germline, CDR1 is SGHRS and CDR2 YFSETQ. V dropped 4 bases and J dropped 4; count of bases not matched to a gene: 3. This CDR3 reads CASSPGQGETQYF. The CDR3, as DNA: TGCGCCAGCAGCCCCGGACAGGGAGAGACCCAGTACTTC.

The gene calls are TRBV6-5 and TRBJ1-1; 10 nucleotides agree with TRBD1. This CDR3 spans 14 amino acids. The V gene's germline CDR1 is MNHEY and CDR2 SVGAGI. The ends lost 7 bases at V and 7 bases at J; junction bases unmatched: 9. The CDR3: CASNPRGTGDEAFF. CDR3 DNA sequence: TGTGCCAGCAATCCGCGAGGGACAGGGGATGAAGCTTTCTTT.

This clone appeared once. The rearrangement joins TRBV5-4 to TRBJ2-2, with a tentative D call TRBD2 (6 bases). CDR1 and CDR2 (germline): SGHNT, YYREEE (reference sequence). The ends were cut back, 4 bases at V and 5 bases at J, with 12 bases in the middle. The CDR3 is 14 amino acids. Here the CDR3 reads CASSPGSSTGELFF. The CDR3 DNA sequence: TGTGCCAGCAGCCCCGGGAGCTCGACCGGGGAGCTGTTTTTT.

The chain employs TRBV5-1 and TRBJ2-2; TRBD2 agrees at 8 bases. Germline CDR1 reads SGHRS; CDR2 reads YFSETQ. The V and J ends lost 0 bases and 0 bases, in that order; junction bases with no gene match: 7. The CDR3 sequence is 18 residues long. The CDR3 nucleotides are TGCGCCAGCAGCTTGGCGGTTAGCGGGGAACCGAACACCGGGGAGCTGTTTTTT. It is translated as CASSLAVSGEPNTGELFF.

The rearrangement joins TRBV6-5 to TRBJ1-2; TRBD1 agrees at 8 bases. The CDR3 runs 12 residues. Germline loops: CDR1 MNHEY, CDR2 SVGAGI. The ends lost 6 bases at V and 7 bases at J; junction bases unmatched: 4. The chain's CDR3 is CASRDRGVGYTF. As DNA, the CDR3 is TGTGCCAGCAGAGACAGGGGAGTTGGCTACACCTTC.

V and J are TRBV13 and TRBJ2-7; D is possibly TRBD1 or TRBD2 (5 bases each). Germline CDR1 PRHDT, CDR2 FYEKMQ (reference sequence). V was cut by 4 bases and J by 2 bases, with 12 bases left in between. The CDR3 is 14 residues long. CDR3 loop: CASSSGTVPYEQYF. In DNA, the CDR3 is TGTGCCAGCAGCTCCGGGACGGTTCCCTACGAGCAGTACTTC.

The chain is built from TRBV9 and TRBJ2-1; D is perhaps TRBD1 (5 bases). V lost 3 bases and J 4 bases, leaving 20 bases between the germline ends. This CDR3 comprises 17 residues. Per germline, CDR1 SGDLS and CDR2 YYNGEE. The CDR3 DNA is TGTGCCAGCAGCGAGGGCCTAAAGGGGCCCTCGTACAATGAGCAGTTCTTC. Protein: CASSEGLKGPSYNEQFF.

The V call is TRBV18, the J call TRBJ2-1, with no clear D. Trimming left V 1 base short and J 10 bases short, with 8 bases between. Germline V gene lookup returns CDR1 KGHSH and CDR2 LQKENI. This CDR3 spans 12 amino acids. The CDR3 sequence: CASSPRSAEQFF. The CDR3 coding sequence is TGTGCCAGCTCACCACGATCGGCGGAGCAGTTCTTC.

In this sample, this clone turned up once. This chain joins TRBV7-2 and TRBJ2-1, with 9 bases fitting TRBD2. This CDR3 comprises 16 residues. Germline CDR1 and CDR2: SGHTA and FQGNSA. Trimming cost V 4 bases and J 7 bases; bases outside gene matches: 11. The CDR3: CASSSQGRGGLNEQFF. CDR3 nucleotide sequence: TGTGCCAGCAGCTCCCAGGGGCGGGGGGGCCTAAATGAGCAGTTCTTC. The variable domain in full, completed from reference TRBV7-2 and TRBJ2-1, reads GAGVSQSPSNKVTEKGKDVELRCDPISGHTALYWYRQSLGQGLEFLIYFQGNSAPDKSGLPSDRFSAERTGGSVSTLTIQRTQQEDSAVYLCASSSQGRGGLNEQFFGPGTRLTVL.

J is TRBJ1-2 and V is TRBV15; 7 bases agree with TRBD1. This CDR3 is 15 amino acids long. Trimming at V came to 0 bases and at J to 8 bases, leaving 9 bases not matched to a gene. Germline V gene sequence: CDR1 LNHNV, CDR2 YYDKDF (reference sequence). The CDR3 region is CATSREKGAGGGYTF. In nucleotides, the CDR3 is TGTGCCACCAGCAGAGAGAAGGGGGCGGGTGGCGGCTACACCTTC.

The V call is TRBV3-1 (or the pseudogene TRBV3-2), the J call TRBJ2-2; 13 bases map to TRBD2. V lost 7 bases, J lost 0 bases, and 5 bases stayed unmatched. CDR3 size: 17 residues. Germline CDR1 is LGHDT and CDR2 is YNNKEL (reference sequence). CDR3 residues: CASTSLAGGPNTGELFF. CDR3 DNA: TGTGCCAGCACATCACTAGCGGGGGGGCCGAACACCGGGGAGCTGTTTTTT.